This TCR beta chain was observed in a study of cytomegalovirus exposure and HLA in healthy donors. Study details: Falling in the Caucasian-associated ancestry cluster were about 82% of about 400 genotyped donors.

13 Jbeta primers and 60 Vbeta primers were used for the PCR. The repertoire was sequenced with immunoSEQ multiplex PCR; TCRdb's copy has only in-frame clones and lacks some. The sample has some 110,000 clones; 74% are singletons. Points on this clone: Its antigen is still unknown.

Study observations and caveats: TCR beta sequences numbering 15,000 to 20,000 were associated with HLA alleles at 0.05 false discovery rate in a later analysis.

This CDR3 comprises 16 residues. The V end was cut by 4 bases, the J end by 5 bases, with 21 bases between. The germline V gene has CDR1 SGDLS and CDR2 YYNGEE. V is TRBV9 and J is TRBJ2-5; D ambiguous. Sample: PBMCs. The receptor was isolated from a woman aged 45-60 years in good health and CMV-seropositive. In DNA form, the CDR3 reads TGTGCCAGCAGCCCCTGGCGCGGTATAGAGAGGGAGACCCAGTACTTC. This gives the protein CASSPWRGIERETQYF.